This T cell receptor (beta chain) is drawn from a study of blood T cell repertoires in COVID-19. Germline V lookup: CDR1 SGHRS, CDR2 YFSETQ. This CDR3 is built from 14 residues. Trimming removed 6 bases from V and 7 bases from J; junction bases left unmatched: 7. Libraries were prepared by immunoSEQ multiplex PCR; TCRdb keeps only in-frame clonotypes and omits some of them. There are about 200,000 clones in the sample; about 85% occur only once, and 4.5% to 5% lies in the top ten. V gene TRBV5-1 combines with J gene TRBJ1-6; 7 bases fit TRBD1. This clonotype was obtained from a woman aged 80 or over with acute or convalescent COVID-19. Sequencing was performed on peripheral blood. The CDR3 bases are TGCGCCAGCAACCCTGGACAGGCGAATTCACCCCTCCACTTT. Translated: CASNPGQANSPLHF.